Each of the 26 T cell receptor beta chains below was sequenced from the same sample in a study of PD-1 blockade in classical Hodgkin lymphoma. Relapse after autologous stem cell transplantation occurred in every patient, and brentuximab vedotin exposure varied. Clones were read by immunoSEQ multiplex PCR, and TCRdb kept only the in-frame ones, dropping some. The table has over 10,000 clones, approximately 91% seen once. Sequencing was performed on peripheral blood mononuclear cells (PBMCs), taken at baseline. The receptors shown here come from a human donor with classical Hodgkin lymphoma.

The rearrangement joins TRBV11-3 to TRBJ2-5; D could derive from TRBD1 or TRBD2 (5 bases each). Germline CDR1 SGHNT, CDR2 YENEEA. The V and J ends lost 0 bases and 3 bases respectively, with 8 bases between them. This CDR3 spans 14 amino acids. The CDR3 spells CASSLDGTEETQYF. Written as DNA, the CDR3 is TGTGCCAGCAGCTTAGATGGGACCGAAGAGACCCAGTACTTC. Combining the CDR3 with reference TRBV11-3 and TRBJ2-5 gives the whole variable domain EAGVVQSPRYKIIEKKQPVAFWCNPISGHNTLYWYLQNLGQGPELLIRYENEEAVDDSQLPKDRFSAERLKGVDSTLKIQPAELGDSAVYLCASSLDGTEETQYFGPGTRLLVL.

The chain links TRBV7-9 to TRBJ1-2; no clear D gene. The CDR3 covers 12 residues. The V gene lost 5 bases and the J gene lost 7 bases, with 11 bases spanning the gap. CDR1 is SEHNR, CDR2 FQNEAQ, per germline (reference sequence). For the CDR3, the DNA is TGTGCCAGCAGCGCCCCGGTTGGTGGCTACACCTTC. It encodes CASSAPVGGYTF.

This chain uses TRBV9 with TRBJ1-1, with 9 nucleotides matching TRBD1. The CDR3 covers 15 residues. Germline trimming cut 4 bases from V and 8 bases from J; bases unmatched to any gene: 12. Germline values: CDR1 SGDLS, CDR2 YYNGEE. The CDR3 reads CASSPPAGTGYEAFF. Here the CDR3 DNA reads TGTGCCAGCAGCCCACCAGCCGGGACAGGGTACGAAGCTTTCTTT.

The chain recombines TRBV11-2 with TRBJ2-7; possible D gene TRBD2, 5 bases. In germline, CDR1 is SGHAT, CDR2 FQNNGV. There are 15 residues in the CDR3. V was trimmed by 4 bases and J by 2 bases, leaving 15 bases between them. As DNA, the CDR3 is TGTGCCAGCAGCTCCTCGCGGGTCTTCCCCTACGAGCAGTACTTC. Its protein is CASSSSRVFPYEQYF. The variable domain in full, completed from reference TRBV11-2 and TRBJ2-7, reads EAGVAQSPRYKIIEKRQSVAFWCNPISGHATLYWYQQILGQGPKLLIQFQNNGVVDDSQLPKDRFSAERLKGVDSTLKIQPAKLEDSAVYLCASSSSRVFPYEQYFGPGTRLTVT.

The chain combines TRBV5-1 with TRBJ2-1; 9 bases map to TRBD1. This CDR3 region has 17 residues. The J segment lost 5 bases and the V segment lost 5 bases, leaving 14 bases of the junction unmatched. The germline gives CDR1 SGHRS, CDR2 YFSETQ. CDR3 sequence (DNA): TGCGCCAGCAGTTGGGACAGGGAAATCGGTGGTGACAATGAGCAGTTCTTC. Translated, it gives CASSWDREIGGDNEQFF.

The gene calls are TRBV2 and TRBJ1-1, with D uncertain. Trimming took 4 bases from V and 10 from J, leaving 10 bases between them. The CDR3 is 11 amino acids. CDR1 and CDR2 (germline): SNHLY, FYNNEI. DNA of the CDR3: TGTGCCAGCAGTGTTCAGTTGGGAGCTTTCTTT. Translating it yields CASSVQLGAFF.

This clone showed up just a few times. The chain employs TRBV29-1 and TRBJ1-2, with TRBD1 identical over 8 bases. The CDR3 is made up of 13 amino acids. Germline CDR1 reads SQVTM; CDR2 reads ANQGSEA. V lost 4 bases and J lost 7; bases outside the gene matches: 8. The CDR3 loop reads CSVARTGNLGYTF. The CDR3 DNA is TGCAGCGTTGCTCGGACAGGGAATCTTGGCTACACCTTC.

The chain employs TRBV28 and TRBJ1-2, with D unclear. The CDR3 has 15 residues. Germline CDR1 MDHEN, CDR2 SYDVKM. V dropped 7 bases and J dropped 8 bases, with 23 bases sitting between them. The chain's CDR3 is CASTKQSVAGGGYTF. The CDR3 DNA is TGTGCCAGCACAAAACAGTCGGTGGCAGGAGGCGGCTACACCTTC.

V and J are TRBV6-1 and TRBJ1-2, with no clear D. CDR3 length: 11 amino acids. Per the germline V gene, CDR1 is MNHNS and CDR2 is SASEGT. V was trimmed by 8 bases and J by 6 bases, leaving 10 bases between them. The CDR3 loop reads CASAPLNGYTF. The CDR3 DNA reads as TGTGCCAGCGCACCGCTAAATGGCTACACCTTC.

The V gene is TRBV5-1, the J gene TRBJ1-1; 9 bases match TRBD1. Losses at the gene ends were 4 bases for V and 4 bases for J; bases not matched to a gene: 8. There are 15 residues in the CDR3. Germline V gene data show CDR1 as SGHRS and CDR2 as YFSETQ. The CDR3 DNA reads as TGCGCCAGCAGCGTTACCGGGACAGGGACCACTGAAGCTTTCTTT. Its protein product is CASSVTGTGTTEAFF.

This chain links TRBV5-1 with TRBJ1-3, with D unresolved. The length of the CDR3 is 14 residues. From germline, CDR1 is SGHRS and CDR2 YFSETQ. V lost 0 bases to trimming and J lost 1 base, with 5 bases between them. DNA for the CDR3: TGCGCCAGCAGCTTGGTCGGGTCTGGAAACACCATATATTTT. It specifies CASSLVGSGNTIYF.

The chain uses TRBV20-1 and TRBJ2-5, with no clear D. Trimming removed 1 base from V and 5 bases from J, with 5 bases in between. Per the germline V gene, CDR1 is DFQATT and CDR2 is SNEGSKA (reference sequence). The CDR3 runs to 11 residues. CDR3 bases: TGCAGTGCTAGAGTAGGGGAGACCCAGTACTTC. Residues: CSARVGETQYF.

The rearrangement uses TRBV10-3 and TRBJ1-6; 11 bases are shared with TRBD1. Germline CDR1 reads ENHRY; CDR2 reads SYGVKD. The CDR3 is 15 residues long. Unmatched junction bases numbered 2, after V lost 4 bases and J lost 6 bases. For the CDR3, the DNA is TGTGCCATCAGTGTGGACAGGGGGCTTAATTCACCCCTCCACTTT. Its translation is CAISVDRGLNSPLHF.

The rearrangement joins TRBV6-1 to TRBJ1-2, with D tentatively TRBD1 (5 bases). V was trimmed by 0 bases and J by 4 bases, leaving 15 bases between them. The CDR3 loop spans 16 amino acids. The germline gives CDR1 MNHNS, CDR2 SASEGT. The CDR3 sequence: CASSEAGSGTTYGYTF. In nucleotides, the CDR3 is TGTGCCAGCAGTGAAGCAGGATCAGGGACCACCTATGGCTACACCTTC.

The chain employs TRBV29-1 and TRBJ2-7; D possibly matches TRBD1 or TRBD2 (5 bases each). CDR3 length: 12 amino acids. Germline V gene sequence: CDR1 SQVTM, CDR2 ANQGSEA. V dropped 5 bases and J dropped 0 bases, with 8 bases sitting between them. DNA for the CDR3: TGCAGCGTTTTGGGGGTCTCCTACGAGCAGTACTTC. It specifies CSVLGVSYEQYF.

The chain is built from TRBV18 and TRBJ2-2, with D unresolved. Germline CDR1 and CDR2: KGHSH and LQKENI. The V gene lost 3 bases and the J gene lost 7 bases, with 12 bases spanning the gap. This CDR3 contains 14 residues. The CDR3 loop reads CASSPRQARGELFF. The CDR3 bases are TGTGCCAGCTCACCTCGGCAGGCTCGCGGGGAGCTGTTTTTT.

The chain is built from TRBV5-1 and TRBJ2-5; D remains ambiguous. The CDR3 is 12 residues long. Trimming cost V 5 bases and J 2 bases, with 7 bases left between them. Germline V lookup: CDR1 SGHRS, CDR2 YFSETQ. CDR3 nucleotide sequence: TGCGCCAGCAGTAGCAGTCAAGAGACCCAGTACTTC. Translated: CASSSSQETQYF.

This clone was seen more than once but under ten times. The genes are TRBV7-9 and TRBJ2-4; D is undetermined. Germline V gene lookup returns CDR1 SEHNR and CDR2 FQNEAQ (reference sequence). The CDR3 is made up of 15 amino acids. V dropped 3 bases and J dropped 2 bases, with 11 bases sitting between them. The CDR3 DNA follows: TGTGCCAGCAGCTTTAATTTAGATACCAAAAACATTCAGTACTTC. Protein product: CASSFNLDTKNIQYF.

DNA for the CDR3: TGTGCCAGCAGTCCTCATTGGGGAACCCAGGGGAACACCGGGGAGCTGTTTTTT. Translation gives CASSPHWGTQGNTGELFF. This rearrangement joins TRBV28 to TRBJ2-2, with D possibly TRBD1 on 5 matching bases. The CDR3 runs 18 residues. Trimming left V 5 bases short and J 1 base short, with 20 bases between. Germline V gene sequence: CDR1 MDHEN, CDR2 SYDVKM.

V gene TRBV5-1 combines with J gene TRBJ2-2; D possibly corresponds to TRBD1 (6 bases). Trimming cost V 4 bases and J 6 bases, with 19 bases left between them. The CDR3 loop spans 16 amino acids. Germline assignment: CDR1 SGHRS and CDR2 YFSETQ. As DNA, the CDR3 is TGCGCCAGCAGCCCCTTACAGGGCTTATCGGCCGGGGAGCTGTTTTTT. It yields the protein CASSPLQGLSAGELFF.

V gene TRBV10-2 combines with J gene TRBJ2-7, with 8 bases matching TRBD1. CDR1 and CDR2 from the germline V gene are WSHSY and SAAADI. The V segment lost 8 bases and the J segment 6 bases; nucleotides outside the gene matches: 12. The CDR3 extends over 14 amino acids. CDR3 nucleotide sequence: TGCGCCAGCCACGCACCGCCGACAGGGGTCGAGCAGTACTTC. This codes for CASHAPPTGVEQYF.

The chain has TRBV30 and TRBJ1-5, with 11 positions matching TRBD1. Losses at the gene ends were 5 bases for V and 7 bases for J; bases not matched to a gene: 10. This CDR3 is 15 amino acids long. Germline V CDR1 and CDR2: GTSNPN, SVGIG (reference sequence). CDR3 in amino acids: CAWAPRTGGGQPQHF. The DNA for the CDR3 is TGTGCCTGGGCCCCAAGGACAGGGGGCGGGCAGCCCCAGCATTTT.

The sample holds one count of this clone. The genes are TRBV5-1 and TRBJ2-1, with D possibly TRBD2 on 7 matching bases. The germline V and J ends were trimmed by 0 bases and 7 bases, with 17 bases remaining between them. The CDR3 extends over 16 amino acids. Germline CDR1 and CDR2: SGHRS and YFSETQ. CDR3 bases: TGCGCCAGCAGCTTGGCTGTGGCGGGGGCCGGGAATGAGCAGTTCTTC. Its translation: CASSLAVAGAGNEQFF.

The rearrangement uses TRBV2 and TRBJ2-3, with TRBD2 identical over 7 bases. The CDR3 consists of 15 residues. The ends lost 6 bases at V and 2 bases at J; junction bases unmatched: 8. CDR1 SNHLY and CDR2 FYNNEI come from the germline V gene. The CDR3 DNA is TGTGCCAGCAGAGCTTCGGGACTAAACACAGATACGCAGTATTTT. Protein product: CASRASGLNTDTQYF.

The chain has TRBV11-2 and TRBJ2-3; the D is unclear. CDR3 length equals 15 residues. Trimming cost V 9 bases and J 0 bases, with 16 bases left between them. Germline V gene lookup returns CDR1 SGHAT and CDR2 FQNNGV. The CDR3 DNA sequence: TGTGCCAGTCGCTCCTATGGCCGGAGCACAGATACGCAGTATTTT. Protein: CASRSYGRSTDTQYF. Combining the CDR3 with reference TRBV11-2 and TRBJ2-3 gives the whole variable domain EAGVAQSPRYKIIEKRQSVAFWCNPISGHATLYWYQQILGQGPKLLIQFQNNGVVDDSQLPKDRFSAERLKGVDSTLKIQPAKLEDSAVYLCASRSYGRSTDTQYFGPGTRLTVL.

The J gene is TRBJ1-6, the V gene TRBV27; 9 bases are shared with TRBD1. Germline CDR1 is MNHEY and CDR2 is SMNVEV (reference sequence). CDR3 size: 19 residues. Trimming cost V 7 bases and J 0 bases; bases outside gene matches: 13. The CDR3 here is CASTIRRGTGLSYNSPLHF. The CDR3 nucleotides read TGTGCCAGCACCATACGACGCGGGACAGGGCTCTCCTATAATTCACCCCTCCACTTT.